These 25 T cell receptor beta chains came from one sample sequenced in a study of T cells expressing NK-cell markers. Reanalyzing the 5' RACE reads, TCRdb keeps one entry per CDR3 protein, without DNA. This listing includes 150,000 or so distinct CDR3 sequences. Sequencing used blood T cells: a sorted CD56 or NKG2C T cell subset, CD4+ or CD8+ T cells, or bulk PBMC T cells (not recorded which). Source of these receptors: a woman aged 18 to 69 in good health.

The chain uses TRBV5-1 and TRBJ2-3; TCRdb's D gene call, TRBD2, goes unchecked for lack of DNA. The CDR3 is 15 residues long. CDR1 and CDR2 from the germline V gene are SGHRS and YFSETQ. The CDR3 spells CASSLVRGGKDTQYF. The complete variable domain, with remaining parts taken from reference TRBV5-1 and TRBJ2-3, reads KAGVTQTPRYLIKTRGQQVTLSCSPISGHRSVSWYQQTPGQGLQFLFEYFSETQRNKGNFPGRFSGRQFSNSRSEMNVSTLELGDSALYLCASSLVRGGKDTQYFGPGTRLTVL.

The rearrangement joins TRBV5-1 to TRBJ2-6; the TRBD1 assignment by TCRdb is unverifiable without DNA. Per the germline V gene, CDR1 is SGHRS and CDR2 is YFSETQ. The CDR3 length is 21 residues. The CDR3: CASSNPGDGDLDSSGANVLTF.

This chain joins TRBV3-1 and TRBJ2-7. The length of the CDR3 is 13 residues. Germline V CDR1 and CDR2: LGHDT, YNNKEL (reference sequence). The CDR3: CASSQRQAGEQYF.

V and J are TRBV25-1 and TRBJ1-3; checking the TCRdb D call of TRBD1 is not possible without DNA. This CDR3 comprises 15 residues. From germline, CDR1 is MGHDK and CDR2 SYGVNS. CDR3 residues: CASSAPPPSGNTIYF.

The J gene is TRBJ2-7, the V gene TRBV27; TCRdb returns TRBD2, unconfirmable since there is no DNA. Looked up from germline, CDR1 is MNHEY and CDR2 is SMNVEV (reference sequence). The CDR3 has 12 amino acids. CDR3 residues: CASSSPGLAEYF.

This CDR3 reads CASSPVGGGNTEAFF. The gene calls are TRBV12-3 or TRBV12-4 and TRBJ1-1. The CDR3 is 15 residues long.

This chain joins TRBV24-1 and TRBJ2-1; as DNA is missing, the TRBD1 call by TCRdb cannot be tested. This CDR3 contains 15 residues. Germline V gives CDR1 KGHDR, CDR2 SFDVKD. CDR3: CATSDIGTGSHEQFF.

The V gene is TRBV18, the J gene TRBJ1-4. This CDR3 comprises 14 residues. CDR1 is KGHSH, CDR2 LQKENI, per germline. The CDR3 loop reads CASSPSRVEEKLFF.

The chain couples TRBV29-1 to TRBJ2-1; lacking DNA, the TRBD1 call made by TCRdb goes unchecked. Germline-derived CDR1 and CDR2 are SQVTM and ANQGSEA. The CDR3 has 15 amino acids. CDR3 in amino acids: CSVAPGTAVYNEQFF.

This rearrangement joins TRBV7-6 to TRBJ2-1; TCRdb designates TRBD2, a call that cannot be tested without DNA. The CDR3 has 19 amino acids. Germline CDR1 SGHVS, CDR2 FNYEAQ. The CDR3 sequence is CASSLFGGGDISSYNEQFF.

J is TRBJ1-4 and V is TRBV20-1; with no DNA, the TCRdb D assignment of TRBD1 cannot be verified. Germline lookup yields CDR1 DFQATT and CDR2 SNEGSKA (reference sequence). CDR3 length: 14 residues. CDR3 amino acids: CSASGTGGREKLFF.

The J gene is TRBJ2-1, the V gene TRBV5-1; there is no DNA to check the TCRdb D call of TRBD1. Germline CDR1 reads SGHRS; CDR2 reads YFSETQ. This CDR3 spans 16 amino acids. CDR3 loop: CASSLTGQGAYNEQFF.

V usage is TRBV20-1 and J usage is TRBJ2-1. Germline V gene lookup returns CDR1 DFQATT and CDR2 SNEGSKA (reference sequence). The CDR3 is 15 amino acids. The CDR3 sequence: CSANRVISSYNEQFF.

V gene TRBV12-3 or TRBV12-4 combines with J gene TRBJ2-1; TCRdb's D call of TRBD1 is untestable without DNA. The CDR3 is 15 residues long. The CDR3 reads CASTNGAGSYNEQFF.

CDR3 amino acids: CASREGTNEKLFF. V gene TRBV7-9 combines with J gene TRBJ1-4. The CDR3 sequence is 13 residues long. The germline V gene has CDR1 SEHNR and CDR2 FQNEAQ (reference sequence).

The chain recombines TRBV10-3 with TRBJ2-2; absent DNA, TCRdb's TRBD1 call cannot be checked. Germline V gene sequence: CDR1 ENHRY, CDR2 SYGVKD. CDR3 size: 17 residues. CDR3 in amino acids: CAISESKPQGNTGELFF.

This sequence joins TRBV7-3 and TRBJ1-6; TCRdb's D gene call, TRBD1, goes unchecked for lack of DNA. CDR3 length: 16 amino acids. Germline V gene data show CDR1 as SGHTA and CDR2 as FQGTGA. This CDR3 is CASSLTGAGTDSPLHF.

The chain couples TRBV12-3 or TRBV12-4 to TRBJ2-3; TCRdb's D call of TRBD2 is untestable without DNA. The CDR3 totals 13 residues. CDR3 loop: CASSSAWTSGQYF.

V usage is TRBV10-3 and J usage is TRBJ2-3; TCRdb returns TRBD2, unconfirmable since there is no DNA. The V gene's germline CDR1 is ENHRY and CDR2 SYGVKD. The CDR3 runs to 14 residues. This CDR3 is CATRLAVATDTQYF.

The chain combines TRBV5-1 with TRBJ2-7; TCRdb's D call of TRBD1 is untestable without DNA. Germline CDR1 is SGHRS and CDR2 is YFSETQ. The CDR3 consists of 14 residues. CDR3 amino acids: CASSLSGTGYEQYF.

V and J are TRBV11-2 and TRBJ2-5. Germline V CDR1 and CDR2: SGHAT, FQNNGV. The CDR3 extends over 14 amino acids. CDR3 loop: CASSFMTNQETQYF.

The V call is TRBV20-1, the J call TRBJ2-1; with no DNA, the TCRdb D assignment of TRBD2 cannot be verified. In germline, CDR1 is DFQATT, CDR2 SNEGSKA (reference sequence). CDR3 length equals 16 residues. This CDR3 reads CSARVIGLAGRNEQFF.

V is TRBV2 and J is TRBJ2-2; TCRdb names TRBD1, which stays unverified in the absence of DNA. Germline V gene lookup returns CDR1 SNHLY and CDR2 FYNNEI. The CDR3 covers 15 residues. CDR3 sequence reads: CASSFTGGDTGELFF.

The V gene is TRBV6-1, the J gene TRBJ2-5; with no DNA, the TCRdb D assignment of TRBD1 cannot be verified. Germline assignment: CDR1 MNHNS and CDR2 SASEGT. CDR3 size: 14 residues. The CDR3 spells CASSRGHPQETQYF.

The rearrangement uses TRBV24-1 and TRBJ2-2; TCRdb reports TRBD2, a call that lacks DNA to check it against. CDR3 size: 16 residues. Looked up from germline, CDR1 is KGHDR and CDR2 is SFDVKD. The CDR3 region is CATSGGGAANTGELFF.